This TCR beta chain was obtained from a study of post-analysis software for immune sequencing data. Across the study: Secondary progressive, relapsing-remitting and progressive-relapsing multiple sclerosis were among the included disease courses. General observations from the study: TRBV5-6, TRBV5-1 and TRBV20-1 belonged to a set of a few TRBV segments that were more frequent in patients than controls. Pronounced co-clustering by F measure was evident among identically batched samples. Multiple sclerosis patients showed significantly lower normalized Chao1 diversity than controls did.

CDR3 size: 16 residues. The V segment lost 0 bases and the J segment 9 bases; nucleotides outside the gene matches: 10. Germline lookup yields CDR1 SGHRS and CDR2 YFSETQ. Incorporated into the TCR beta cDNA libraries were unique molecular identifiers, which served to reduce PCR and sequencing biases. Each CDR3 protein is one row after TCRdb ran MiXCR on the PCR reads. The sample lists roughly 730,000 distinct CDR3 sequences, 30% seen once, with around 0.55% in the top ten. This clonotype was counted a few times. Its antigen is still unknown. Sequencing was done on a sample of blood. This receptor was taken from a girl aged 5-17 years with multiple sclerosis. The chain carries TRBV5-1 and TRBJ2-1; 9 bases align to TRBD2. The CDR3 nucleotides read TGCGCCAGCAGCTTGGGTGGCCTAGCGGGGATAGGTGAGCAGTTCTTC. It specifies CASSLGGLAGIGEQFF.